This T cell receptor (beta chain) came from a study of beta chain features in type 1 diabetes. The study, taken as a whole, reports: People with Type 1 diabetes carried modestly yet significantly shorter TCRB CDR3s in all four CD4+ subsets.

Germline V gene lookup returns CDR1 KGHSH and CDR2 LQKENI. The CDR3 covers 15 residues. V was shortened by 3 bases and J by 5 bases, with 17 bases between the two germline ends. Expressed TCRB transcripts were sequenced because the isolated RNA had all been reverse transcribed beforehand. The table came from immunoSEQ multiplex PCR; TCRdb's copy has only in-frame clones and leaves some out. The sample shows 200,000 to 300,000 clones, about 15% of them seen only once. As regards this clone: What it recognizes is unknown.

Sequencing used naive CD4+ T cells from blood. This TCR came from a man aged 25 to 45 with type 1 diabetes. The chain joins TRBV18 to TRBJ2-7; maybe TRBD2 (6 bases). The CDR3: CASSPRLVQGDEQYF. CDR3 DNA: TGTGCCAGCTCACCTCGACTAGTGCAAGGGGACGAGCAGTACTTC.